This TCR beta chain was sequenced in a study of shared clonotypes between healthy human individuals. Study findings and constraints: The genetic and exposure-history diversity represented was limited by few donors.

Concerning this clone itself: Antigen specificity is unknown.

This CDR3 has 13 amino acids. Germline V gene data show CDR1 as SGHNT and CDR2 as YYREEE (reference sequence). V lost 5 bases and J 5 bases, leaving 13 bases between the germline ends. Evenly divided among several immunoSEQ plates was the genomic DNA of each subset. TCRdb's table, derived via immunoSEQ multiplex PCR, lists solely in-frame clones and lacks some. The repertoire has 1 million to 1.3 million clones, around 78% of them found once; the top ten carry more than 0.55%. The receptor was isolated from a man aged 18-30 years in good health. Some clones in this sample may be carry-over from other donors' samples. Sequenced: memory CD4+ T cells from PBMCs. Documented subset: CD45RA-negative fraction. This chain uses TRBV5-4 with TRBJ1-2; D is perhaps TRBD1 (6 bases). CDR3 protein: CASRQDRIYGYTF. CDR3 sequence (DNA): TGTGCCAGCAGACAAGACAGGATTTATGGCTACACCTTC.